The 8 T cell receptor beta chains reported below all come from one sample, sequenced in a study of blood T cell repertoires in COVID-19. Assay: immunoSEQ multiplex PCR; the TCRdb copy retains only in-frame clones and omits some. The sample carries about 56,000 clones, approximately 84% recorded once. The sequenced sample was peripheral blood. Receptor source: a man aged 60 to 75 with COVID-19, enrolled during active disease.

The chain couples TRBV18 to TRBJ2-5; 8 bases are shared with TRBD1. The CDR3 loop spans 13 amino acids. Germline V gives CDR1 KGHSH, CDR2 LQKENI. V dropped 5 bases and J dropped 5; count of bases not matched to a gene: 4. CDR3 in DNA: TGTGCCAGCTCAGCCCGACAGGGGGAGACCCAGTACTTC. Translated, it gives CASSARQGETQYF.

This clone was found a few times. The chain joins TRBV5-1 to TRBJ1-1; 7 positions agree with TRBD1. With 1 base clipped from V and 3 bases from J, the junction kept 6 bases outside the gene matches. The germline gives CDR1 SGHRS, CDR2 YFSETQ. This CDR3 contains 15 residues. CDR3 sequence reads: CASSLRRQGDTEAFF. The CDR3 DNA reads as TGCGCCAGCAGCTTGAGGCGGCAGGGGGACACTGAAGCTTTCTTT.

V gene TRBV6-5 combines with J gene TRBJ2-7; the match to TRBD2 covers 9 bases. Per the germline V gene, CDR1 is MNHEY and CDR2 is SVGAGI. The length of the CDR3 is 15 residues. V trimming: 6 bases; J trimming: 3 bases; junction bases outside the gene matches: 9. CDR3 region: CASRTIAGAHYEQYF. CDR3 nucleotide sequence: TGTGCCAGCAGAACGATAGCGGGAGCCCACTACGAGCAGTACTTC.

The chain carries TRBV10-3 and TRBJ2-5; 12 bases are shared with TRBD2. Germline V gene data show CDR1 as ENHRY and CDR2 as SYGVKD. The junction had 13 bases not matched to a gene; V was cut back by 4 bases and J by 10 bases. The CDR3 spans 16 residues. The DNA of the CDR3 is TGTGCCATCAGTGGAACTAGCGGGAGGTCAAGGGGCGGCCAGTACTTC. This translates into CAISGTSGRSRGGQYF.

The genes are TRBV6-5 and TRBJ2-7, with TRBD2 as a possible D gene (6 bases). The V and J ends lost 2 bases and 9 bases respectively, with 17 bases between them. The CDR3 extends over 14 amino acids. Germline V gene lookup returns CDR1 MNHEY and CDR2 SVGAGI. The CDR3 region has the DNA TGTGCCAGCAGTTACGGAGGGGCAAATTCTAGGCAGTACTTC. Protein: CASSYGGANSRQYF.

This rearrangement joins TRBV6-5 to TRBJ2-5; 10 nucleotides align to TRBD2. The CDR3 contains 15 residues. Trimming cost V 10 bases and J 5 bases; bases outside gene matches: 13. Germline CDR1 reads MNHEY; CDR2 reads SVGAGI. The CDR3 sequence is CAISSGGLYLETQYF. CDR3 nucleotide sequence: TGTGCCATCTCTAGCGGGGGACTTTACTTGGAGACCCAGTACTTC.

The chain has TRBV5-1 and TRBJ1-1; TRBD1 aligns across 11 bases. Trimming removed 4 bases from V and 4 bases from J; junction bases left unmatched: 6. From germline, CDR1 is SGHRS and CDR2 YFSETQ. The CDR3 loop spans 15 amino acids. CDR3 sequence (DNA): TGCGCCAGCAGCCCCTCCGGGACAGGGGGCACTGAAGCTTTCTTT. Its protein product is CASSPSGTGGTEAFF.

The chain is built from TRBV9 and TRBJ1-4; D uncertain. Germline V CDR1 and CDR2: SGDLS, YYNGEE. V gave up 1 base and J gave up 0 bases, with 4 bases separating them. The CDR3 is made up of 14 amino acids. The CDR3 region has the DNA TGTGCCAGCAGCGTATCTGCAACTAATGAAAAACTGTTTTTT. Translating it yields CASSVSATNEKLFF. Full variable domain (rest looked up from reference TRBV9 and TRBJ1-4): DSGVTQTPKHLITATGQRVTLRCSPRSGDLSVYWYQQSLDQGLQFLIQYYNGEERAKGNILERFSAQQFPDLHSELNLSSLELGDSALYFCASSVSATNEKLFFGSGTQLSVL.